This TCR beta chain was sequenced in a study of OX40 agonist ivuxolimab in advanced cancers. At the level of the study: It was ivuxolimab, an agonistic anti-OX40 (CD134) antibody, that patients were treated with.

The assay was immunoSEQ multiplex PCR, and TCRdb's table has in-frame clones only and misses some. The sample records over 85,000 clones, about 85% being singletons. Points on this clone: No antigen is known for it.

The length of the CDR3 is 15 residues. Trimming took 5 bases from V and 8 from J, leaving 19 bases between them. CDR1 LNHDA and CDR2 SQIVND come from the germline V gene (reference sequence). Study observations and caveats: Clonal expansion was among the lowest in partial responders at 0.1-3.0 mg/kg, especially CD8+.

Specimen: CD4+ or CD8+ T cells sorted from blood, collected in a trial of the OX40 agonist ivuxolimab. This TCR came from an adult with an advanced solid tumor such as melanoma, head and neck, liver or kidney cancer. The chain links TRBV19 to TRBJ2-1; perhaps TRBD2 as D (6 bases). This chain's CDR3 is CASSVGGFGRDEQFF. CDR3 in DNA: TGTGCCAGTAGTGTTGGGGGGTTCGGGCGGGATGAGCAGTTCTTC.